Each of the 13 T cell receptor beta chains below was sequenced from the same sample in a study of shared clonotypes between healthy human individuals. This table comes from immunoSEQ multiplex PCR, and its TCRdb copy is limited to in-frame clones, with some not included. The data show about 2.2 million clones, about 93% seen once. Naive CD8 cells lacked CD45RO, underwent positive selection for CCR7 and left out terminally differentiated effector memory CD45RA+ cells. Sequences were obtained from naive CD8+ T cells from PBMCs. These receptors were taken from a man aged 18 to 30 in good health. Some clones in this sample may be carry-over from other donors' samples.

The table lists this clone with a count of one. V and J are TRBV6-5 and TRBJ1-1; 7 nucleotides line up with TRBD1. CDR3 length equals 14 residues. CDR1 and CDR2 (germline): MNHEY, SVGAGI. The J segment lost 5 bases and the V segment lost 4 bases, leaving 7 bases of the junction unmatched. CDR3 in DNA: TGTGCCAGCAGTTTGTCCAGGGGGAAGACTGAAGCTTTCTTT. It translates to CASSLSRGKTEAFF.

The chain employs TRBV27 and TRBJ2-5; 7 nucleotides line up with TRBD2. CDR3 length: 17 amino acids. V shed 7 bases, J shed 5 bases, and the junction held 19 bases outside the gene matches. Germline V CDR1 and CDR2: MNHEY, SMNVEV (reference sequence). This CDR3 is CASNPASGNLKAETQYF. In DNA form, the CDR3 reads TGTGCCAGCAATCCGGCTAGCGGCAACTTAAAGGCGGAGACCCAGTACTTC.

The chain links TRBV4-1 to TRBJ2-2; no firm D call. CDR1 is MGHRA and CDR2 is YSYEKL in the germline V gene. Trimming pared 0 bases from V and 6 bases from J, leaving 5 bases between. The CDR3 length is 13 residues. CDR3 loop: CASSQEEPGELFF. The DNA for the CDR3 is TGCGCCAGCAGCCAAGAAGAGCCCGGGGAGCTGTTTTTT.

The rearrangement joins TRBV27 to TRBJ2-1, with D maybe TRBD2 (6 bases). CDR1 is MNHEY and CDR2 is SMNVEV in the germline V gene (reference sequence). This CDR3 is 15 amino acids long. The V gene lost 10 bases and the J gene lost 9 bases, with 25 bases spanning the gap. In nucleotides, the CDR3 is TGTGCCACCAAGGGATTAGGGGAAGCGGAGGGTGAGCAGTTCTTC. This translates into CATKGLGEAEGEQFF.

The CDR3 loop reads CASSFGTHNEKLFF. The CDR3 region has the DNA TGTGCCAGCAGCTTCGGGACACATAATGAAAAACTGTTTTTT. The chain links TRBV7-9 to TRBJ1-4; perhaps TRBD1 as D (6 bases). CDR1 and CDR2 (germline): SEHNR, FQNEAQ (reference sequence). V lost 3 bases, J lost 4 bases, and 9 bases lay in between. The CDR3 runs to 14 residues.

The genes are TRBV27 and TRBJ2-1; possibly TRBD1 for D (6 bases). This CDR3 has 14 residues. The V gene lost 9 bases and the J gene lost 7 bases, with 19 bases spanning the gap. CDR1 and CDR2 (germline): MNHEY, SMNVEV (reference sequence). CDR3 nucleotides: TGTGCCAGTTCTTACAGGGATAACGGGAATGAGCAGTTCTTC. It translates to CASSYRDNGNEQFF.

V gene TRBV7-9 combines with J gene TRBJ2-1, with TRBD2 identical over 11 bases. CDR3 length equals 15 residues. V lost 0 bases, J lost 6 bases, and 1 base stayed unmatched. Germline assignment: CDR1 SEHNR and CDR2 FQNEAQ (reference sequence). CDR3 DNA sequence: TGTGCCAGCAGCTTAGCTAGCGGGAGGGGCAATGAGCAGTTCTTC. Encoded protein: CASSLASGRGNEQFF.

CDR3 in DNA: TGTGCCAGCAGCGTAGGGAGCGGGAGGGATTTTTCCTACGAGCAGTACTTC. It is translated as CASSVGSGRDFSYEQYF. The chain links TRBV9 to TRBJ2-7; 10 nucleotides align to TRBD2. This CDR3 is built from 17 residues. Germline CDR1 and CDR2: SGDLS and YYNGEE. Trimming took 0 bases from V and 1 from J; bases not matched to a gene: 7. Together with reference TRBV9 and TRBJ2-7, the CDR3 gives the full variable domain: DSGVTQTPKHLITATGQRVTLRCSPRSGDLSVYWYQQSLDQGLQFLIQYYNGEERAKGNILERFSAQQFPDLHSELNLSSLELGDSALYFCASSVGSGRDFSYEQYFGPGTRLTVT.

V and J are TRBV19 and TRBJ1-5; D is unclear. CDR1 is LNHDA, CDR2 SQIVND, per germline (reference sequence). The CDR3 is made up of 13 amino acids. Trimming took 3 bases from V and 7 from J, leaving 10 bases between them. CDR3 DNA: TGTGCCAGTAGTATCTACGGCCAACAGCCCCAGCATTTT. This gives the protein CASSIYGQQPQHF.

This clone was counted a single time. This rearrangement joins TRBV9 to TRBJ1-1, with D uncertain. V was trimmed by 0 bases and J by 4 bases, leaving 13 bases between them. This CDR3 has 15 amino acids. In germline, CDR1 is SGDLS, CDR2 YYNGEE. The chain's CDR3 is CASSVGPPGGTEAFF. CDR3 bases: TGTGCCAGCAGCGTAGGGCCACCTGGAGGCACTGAAGCTTTCTTT. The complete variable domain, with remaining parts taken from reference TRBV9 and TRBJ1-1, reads DSGVTQTPKHLITATGQRVTLRCSPRSGDLSVYWYQQSLDQGLQFLIQYYNGEERAKGNILERFSAQQFPDLHSELNLSSLELGDSALYFCASSVGPPGGTEAFFGQGTRLTVV.

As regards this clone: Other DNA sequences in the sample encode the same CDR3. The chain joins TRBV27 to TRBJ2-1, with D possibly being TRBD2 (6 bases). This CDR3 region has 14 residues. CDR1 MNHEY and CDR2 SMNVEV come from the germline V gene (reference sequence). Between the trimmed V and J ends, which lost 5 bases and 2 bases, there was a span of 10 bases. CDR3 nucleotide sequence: TGTGCCAGCAGTCCCGGGGGTCCCTACAATGAGCAGTTCTTC. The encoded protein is CASSPGGPYNEQFF.

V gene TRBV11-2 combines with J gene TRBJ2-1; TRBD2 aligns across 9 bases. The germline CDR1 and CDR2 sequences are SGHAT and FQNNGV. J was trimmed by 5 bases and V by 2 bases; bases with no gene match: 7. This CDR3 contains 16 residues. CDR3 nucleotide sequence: TGTGCCAGCAGCTTATCGAATAGCGGGGGTCACAATGAGCAGTTCTTC. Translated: CASSLSNSGGHNEQFF.

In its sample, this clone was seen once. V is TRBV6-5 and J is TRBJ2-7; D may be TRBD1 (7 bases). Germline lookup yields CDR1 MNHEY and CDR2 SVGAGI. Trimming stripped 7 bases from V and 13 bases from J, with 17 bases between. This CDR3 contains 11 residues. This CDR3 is CASTAGQQVYF. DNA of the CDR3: TGTGCCAGCACCGCGGGACAGCAGGTTTACTTC.